The 3 T cell receptor beta chains given below trace back to one sample, sequenced in a study of blood T cells in healthy people across ages. A J-beta primer mix and a sample-barcoded 5' primer were used in a second PCR of about 7 to 12 cycles. One entry per CDR3 protein, called by TCRdb with MiXCR from the 5' RACE reads. This sample yields about 730,000 distinct CDR3 sequences, of which approximately 39% are seen a single time; 20% to 25% belongs to the top ten. The source material was blood. Receptor source: a woman aged 60 to 75 in good health.

V gene TRBV12-3 or TRBV12-4 combines with J gene TRBJ1-5; 9 bases are a match to TRBD1. After removal of 6 bases from V and 7 bases from J, the junction contained 7 bases not matched to a gene. The CDR3 sequence is 14 residues long. CDR3 DNA sequence: TGTGCCAGCAGCACGATGGACAGGGGACAGCCCCAGCATTTT. It is translated as CASSTMDRGQPQHF.

This clonotype was seen more than once but under ten times. The chain uses TRBV6-1 and TRBJ1-2; D call uncertain. Germline V lookup: CDR1 MNHNS, CDR2 SASEGT. V was trimmed by 0 bases and J by 0 bases, leaving 8 bases between them. CDR3 length: 15 residues. The CDR3 region is CASSEAANTNYGYTF. For the CDR3, the DNA is TGTGCCAGCAGTGAAGCAGCGAATACTAACTATGGCTACACCTTC.

This clonotype was seen only a few times. CDR3 nucleotide sequence: TGCAGTGCCCTTCAGAGCCGGGACAGAGCCTACGAGCAGTACTTC. This translates into CSALQSRDRAYEQYF. The V and J genes are TRBV20-1 and TRBJ2-7; 7 nucleotides agree with TRBD1. V lost 6 bases and J lost 2; bases outside the gene matches: 13. CDR3 size: 15 residues. Germline values: CDR1 DFQATT, CDR2 SNEGSKA (reference sequence).